One sample yielded the 29 T cell receptor beta chains listed below, sequenced in a study of control samples from healthy donors and cancer patients. Using immunoSEQ multiplex PCR, the repertoire was profiled, and TCRdb retains in-frame clones only, with some absent. The sample shows roughly 100,000 clones, over 85% of them seen only once. Sequenced input: blood. The receptors shown here come from a human donor in good health. The donor label of this sample is uncertain.

V and J are TRBV3-1 (or the pseudogene TRBV3-2) and TRBJ2-2; 10 bases are shared with TRBD2. The V and J ends lost 1 base and 3 bases, in that order; junction bases with no gene match: 2. CDR3 length equals 16 residues. Germline V gene lookup returns CDR1 LGHDT and CDR2 YNNKEL (reference sequence). For the CDR3, the DNA is TGTGCCAGCAGCCAAGCGAGCGGGGGGGACACCGGGGAGCTGTTTTTT. Its translation is CASSQASGGDTGELFF.

The chain carries TRBV12-3 or TRBV12-4 and TRBJ1-2; D unresolved. The length of the CDR3 is 13 residues. V lost 1 base and J 4 bases, leaving 7 bases between the germline ends. For the CDR3, the DNA is TGTGCCAGCAGTTTAGGGCCGACCTATGGCTACACCTTC. Protein product: CASSLGPTYGYTF.

The CDR3 DNA sequence: TGTGCCAGCAGTAGGACGGTAGATTCACCCCTCCACTTT. This gives the protein CASSRTVDSPLHF. The chain employs TRBV2 and TRBJ1-6; D is uncertain. Trimming stripped 5 bases from V and 8 bases from J, with 10 bases between. The V gene's germline CDR1 is SNHLY and CDR2 FYNNEI. This CDR3 has 13 amino acids. The entire variable domain, with the rest obtained from reference TRBV2 and TRBJ1-6, is as follows: EPEVTQTPSHQVTQMGQEVILRCVPISNHLYFYWYRQILGQKVEFLVSFYNNEISEKSEIFDDQFSVERPDGSNFTLKIRSTKLEDSAMYFCASSRTVDSPLHFGNGTRLTVT.

This clone appeared once. This chain uses TRBV19 with TRBJ2-2; a weak D match, TRBD1 (6 bases). Trimming shortened V by 5 bases and J by 3 bases, and 10 bases separated the two germline ends. Germline loops: CDR1 LNHDA, CDR2 SQIVND (reference sequence). There are 14 residues in the CDR3. CDR3 in amino acids: CASSQPGDTGELFF. The CDR3 region has the DNA TGTGCCAGTAGTCAGCCAGGGGACACCGGGGAGCTGTTTTTT.

The rearrangement uses TRBV11-3 and TRBJ2-2, with 8 bases lining up with TRBD1. CDR3 length: 15 amino acids. V gave up 5 bases and J gave up 1 base; unmatched junction bases: 3. Germline CDR1 and CDR2: SGHNT and YENEEA. CDR3 amino acids: CASSTGTGNTGELFF. CDR3 sequence (DNA): TGTGCCAGCAGCACCGGGACAGGGAACACCGGGGAGCTGTTTTTT.

In DNA form, the CDR3 reads TGTGCCAGTAGAACGGACACATACAATGAGCAGTTCTTC. Translation gives CASRTDTYNEQFF. The chain has TRBV19 and TRBJ2-1; D possibly corresponds to TRBD1 (5 bases). The CDR3 sequence is 13 residues long. The germline gives CDR1 LNHDA, CDR2 SQIVND (reference sequence). Trimming shortened V by 6 bases and J by 4 bases, and 10 bases separated the two germline ends.

This chain connects TRBV3-1 (or the pseudogene TRBV3-2) to TRBJ2-7, with D possibly being TRBD2 (5 bases). Trimming left V 0 bases short and J 6 bases short, with 12 bases between. CDR1 LGHDT and CDR2 YNNKEL come from the germline V gene (reference sequence). The CDR3 covers 14 residues. The CDR3 DNA reads as TGTGCCAGCAGCCAAGATACTTTAGCGTGCGAGCAGTACGTC. Protein: CASSQDTLACEQYV.

V is TRBV30 and J is TRBJ2-3; D is ambiguous. The CDR3 length is 11 residues. V was pared by 2 bases and J by 4 bases, with 4 bases between. From germline, CDR1 is GTSNPN and CDR2 SVGIG (reference sequence). The CDR3 loop is CAWSLSDTQYF. For the CDR3, the DNA is TGTGCCTGGAGTCTGTCAGATACGCAGTATTTT.

The chain employs TRBV9 and TRBJ2-2; D ambiguous. The CDR3 runs to 16 residues. V was clipped by 0 bases and J by 1 base, with 10 bases between them. CDR1 and CDR2 from the germline V gene are SGDLS and YYNGEE. The CDR3 DNA reads TGTGCCAGCAGCGTAGTTGCAGGAGTGAACACCGGGGAGCTGTTTTTT. It specifies CASSVVAGVNTGELFF. The variable domain in full, completed from reference TRBV9 and TRBJ2-2, reads DSGVTQTPKHLITATGQRVTLRCSPRSGDLSVYWYQQSLDQGLQFLIQYYNGEERAKGNILERFSAQQFPDLHSELNLSSLELGDSALYFCASSVVAGVNTGELFFGEGSRLTVL.

This clone is judged medium-sized. Here the CDR3 DNA reads TGTGCCAGCAGCTTATCTCCCAATAGCAATCAGCCCCAGCATTTT. It yields the protein CASSLSPNSNQPQHF. The genes are TRBV7-2 and TRBJ1-5; unclear D gene. Per the germline V gene, CDR1 is SGHTA and CDR2 is FQGNSA. CDR3 length equals 15 residues. The V end lost 2 bases, the J end lost 0 bases, and 8 bases lay between the germline ends. Drawing the rest from reference TRBV7-2 and TRBJ1-5, the complete variable domain is GAGVSQSPSNKVTEKGKDVELRCDPISGHTALYWYRQSLGQGLEFLIYFQGNSAPDKSGLPSDRFSAERTGGSVSTLTIQRTQQEDSAVYLCASSLSPNSNQPQHFGDGTRLSIL.

The chain recombines TRBV6-5 with TRBJ1-2; 9 bases agree with TRBD1. Germline lookup yields CDR1 MNHEY and CDR2 SVGAGI. This CDR3 has 13 amino acids. J gave up 10 bases and V 7 bases, and 10 bases lay outside the gene matches. The CDR3 loop reads CASIQPGQGVYTF. In DNA, the CDR3 is TGTGCCAGCATCCAACCGGGACAGGGCGTCTACACCTTC.

The chain uses TRBV19 and TRBJ2-3; D may correspond to TRBD1 or TRBD2 (5 bases each). The CDR3 covers 14 residues. V lost 3 bases, J lost 5 bases, and 12 bases lay in between. From germline, CDR1 is LNHDA and CDR2 SQIVND (reference sequence). CDR3 residues: CASSMGRVGDTQYF. The CDR3 DNA follows: TGTGCCAGTAGTATGGGGCGGGTTGGAGATACGCAGTATTTT.

The CDR3 spells CASSQFGLPPGNEQFF. CDR3 sequence (DNA): TGTGCCAGCAGCCAATTTGGCTTGCCCCCTGGAAATGAGCAGTTCTTC. The chain joins TRBV3-1 (or the pseudogene TRBV3-2) to TRBJ2-1; D gene unclear. The CDR3 runs 16 residues. V lost 2 bases and J 7 bases, leaving 18 bases between the germline ends. Germline CDR1 LGHDT, CDR2 YNNKEL (reference sequence).

The J gene is TRBJ1-5, the V gene TRBV6-1; maybe TRBD1 (6 bases). Germline-derived CDR1 and CDR2 are MNHNS and SASEGT. This CDR3 is 14 amino acids long. The V end lost 2 bases, the J end lost 6 bases, and 11 bases lay between the germline ends. For the CDR3, the DNA is TGTGCCAGCAGTGAATGGGGGCAGGGTCAGCCCCAGCATTTT. Translating gives CASSEWGQGQPQHF.

This clone has a handful of counts. This chain joins TRBV24-1 and TRBJ1-5; weak D call: TRBD1 (5 bases). This CDR3 has 15 amino acids. Trimming left V 4 bases short and J 11 bases short, with 20 bases between. The germline V gene encodes CDR1 KGHDR and CDR2 SFDVKD. For the CDR3, the DNA is TGTGCCACCAGTGACCCGCAGGGTGTCGGTGGGGCCCAGCATTTT. Its translation: CATSDPQGVGGAQHF.

The chain is built from TRBV15 and TRBJ1-5, with D maybe TRBD1 (5 bases). This CDR3 is built from 15 residues. Germline V gene lookup returns CDR1 LNHNV and CDR2 YYDKDF (reference sequence). V lost 5 bases to trimming and J lost 2 bases, with 13 bases between them. The CDR3 reads CATSRTGTRNQPQHF. CDR3 sequence (DNA): TGTGCCACCAGCCGTACGGGGACGCGCAATCAGCCCCAGCATTTT.

This clone appeared once. V usage is TRBV11-2 and J usage is TRBJ1-2; no reliable D call. CDR1 and CDR2 (germline): SGHAT, FQNNGV. Trimming stripped 5 bases from V and 4 bases from J, with 14 bases between. The CDR3 length is 14 residues. In DNA, the CDR3 is TGTGCCAGCAGCCATCGGGGAGACCGCTATGGCTACACCTTC. Amino acid sequence: CASSHRGDRYGYTF.

The chain recombines TRBV10-3 with TRBJ2-5; 8 nucleotides match TRBD2. The CDR3 totals 18 residues. J gave up 1 base and V 6 bases, and 16 bases lay outside the gene matches. Germline-derived CDR1 and CDR2 are ENHRY and SYGVKD. CDR3 in amino acids: CAISRRGGLVSSQETQYF. CDR3 coding DNA: TGTGCCATCAGCCGCAGAGGGGGACTAGTATCTTCCCAAGAGACCCAGTACTTC.

V gene TRBV9 combines with J gene TRBJ1-1, with TRBD1 as a possible D gene (6 bases). The germline V gene encodes CDR1 SGDLS and CDR2 YYNGEE. The CDR3 totals 14 residues. The V end lost 5 bases, the J end lost 5 bases, and 16 bases lay between the germline ends. The CDR3 sequence: CASSRSGGTTEAFF. As DNA, the CDR3 is TGTGCCAGCAGTCGGAGCGGGGGCACGACTGAAGCTTTCTTT.

The gene calls are TRBV27 and TRBJ2-7; possibly TRBD2 for D (6 bases). The CDR3 consists of 16 residues. The V end was cut by 6 bases, the J end by 0 bases, with 18 bases between. Germline V gives CDR1 MNHEY, CDR2 SMNVEV (reference sequence). CDR3 DNA: TGTGCCAGCAGCCTTATCCCCGGGGGAAGCTCCTACGAGCAGTACTTC. Amino acids: CASSLIPGGSSYEQYF.

The chain joins TRBV24-1 to TRBJ2-5; D is unclear. Germline CDR1 KGHDR, CDR2 SFDVKD. The CDR3 is 13 residues long. The V gene lost 6 bases and the J gene lost 3 bases, with 10 bases spanning the gap. Here the CDR3 reads CATSLGGEETQYF. In nucleotides, the CDR3 is TGTGCCACCAGTCTTGGCGGAGAAGAGACCCAGTACTTC.

The chain carries TRBV27 and TRBJ1-1; D remains unclear. The V and J ends lost 3 bases and 1 base respectively, with 6 bases between them. Germline CDR1 MNHEY, CDR2 SMNVEV (reference sequence). This CDR3 contains 13 residues. This chain's CDR3 is CASSFAGNTEAFF. The CDR3 bases are TGTGCCAGCAGTTTCGCAGGGAACACTGAAGCTTTCTTT.

V and J are TRBV18 and TRBJ2-3, with TRBD2 identical over 8 bases. V shed 1 base and J 2 bases; nucleotides not matched to a gene: 2. Germline CDR1 and CDR2: KGHSH and LQKENI. The length of the CDR3 is 15 residues. The CDR3 nucleotides are TGTGCCAGCTCACCACAGCGGGGGTACACAGATACGCAGTATTTT. This sequence encodes CASSPQRGYTDTQYF.

The CDR3 region is CASSQPGTGENNEQFF. CDR3 in DNA: TGTGCCAGCAGCCAACCCGGGACAGGGGAGAACAATGAGCAGTTCTTC. The chain links TRBV3-1 (or the pseudogene TRBV3-2) to TRBJ2-1; 10 bases are shared with TRBD1. In germline, CDR1 is LGHDT, CDR2 YNNKEL (reference sequence). J gave up 5 bases and V 2 bases, and 6 bases lay outside the gene matches. The CDR3 runs 16 residues.

This clone is classed as medium-sized. Distinct nucleotide sequences in the sample also encode this CDR3. In DNA, the CDR3 is TGTGCCAGCAGTCCGACTAGCGGGGGGGCTGATACGCAGTATTTT. Translated: CASSPTSGGADTQYF. This sequence joins TRBV6-4 and TRBJ2-3, with TRBD2 matching over 14 bases. Germline V gene lookup returns CDR1 MRHNA and CDR2 SNTAGT. Trimming cost V 5 bases and J 6 bases; bases outside gene matches: 4. This CDR3 spans 15 amino acids.

This rearrangement joins TRBV19 to TRBJ2-3, with 7 bases fitting TRBD2. Germline V gene data show CDR1 as LNHDA and CDR2 as SQIVND (reference sequence). The CDR3 sequence is 14 residues long. Unmatched junction bases numbered 3, after V lost 5 bases and J lost 1 base. CDR3 sequence: CASSASGGTDTQYF. The CDR3 DNA reads as TGTGCCAGTAGTGCCAGCGGGGGCACAGATACGCAGTATTTT. The entire variable domain, with the rest obtained from reference TRBV19 and TRBJ2-3, is as follows: DGGITQSPKYLFRKEGQNVTLSCEQNLNHDAMYWYRQDPGQGLRLIYYSQIVNDFQKGDIAEGYSVSREKKESFPLTVTSAQKNPTAFYLCASSASGGTDTQYFGPGTRLTVL.

This chain joins TRBV7-2 and TRBJ1-4; D is unresolved. CDR1 and CDR2 (germline): SGHTA, FQGNSA. The CDR3 loop spans 14 amino acids. Trimming cost V 0 bases and J 7 bases, with 9 bases left between them. The DNA for the CDR3 is TGTGCCAGCAGCTTAGCAATTTTTGGTGAAAAACTGTTTTTT. It encodes CASSLAIFGEKLFF.

This chain uses TRBV6-5 with TRBJ1-6, with D perhaps matching TRBD1 (5 bases). Between the trimmed V and J ends, which lost 8 bases and 6 bases, there was a span of 14 bases. The germline V gene encodes CDR1 MNHEY and CDR2 SVGAGI. This CDR3 contains 14 residues. DNA for the CDR3: TGTGCCAGCTCTGGGGGAGGTACTAATTCACCCCTCCACTTT. Protein sequence: CASSGGGTNSPLHF.

The V call is TRBV20-1, the J call TRBJ1-6; unclear D gene. The CDR3 has 12 amino acids. V shed 3 bases and J shed 9 bases, with 9 bases lying between them. Looked up from germline, CDR1 is DFQATT and CDR2 is SNEGSKA (reference sequence). The CDR3 is CSASKAASPLHF. The CDR3 DNA follows: TGCAGTGCTAGTAAGGCGGCTTCACCCCTCCACTTT.